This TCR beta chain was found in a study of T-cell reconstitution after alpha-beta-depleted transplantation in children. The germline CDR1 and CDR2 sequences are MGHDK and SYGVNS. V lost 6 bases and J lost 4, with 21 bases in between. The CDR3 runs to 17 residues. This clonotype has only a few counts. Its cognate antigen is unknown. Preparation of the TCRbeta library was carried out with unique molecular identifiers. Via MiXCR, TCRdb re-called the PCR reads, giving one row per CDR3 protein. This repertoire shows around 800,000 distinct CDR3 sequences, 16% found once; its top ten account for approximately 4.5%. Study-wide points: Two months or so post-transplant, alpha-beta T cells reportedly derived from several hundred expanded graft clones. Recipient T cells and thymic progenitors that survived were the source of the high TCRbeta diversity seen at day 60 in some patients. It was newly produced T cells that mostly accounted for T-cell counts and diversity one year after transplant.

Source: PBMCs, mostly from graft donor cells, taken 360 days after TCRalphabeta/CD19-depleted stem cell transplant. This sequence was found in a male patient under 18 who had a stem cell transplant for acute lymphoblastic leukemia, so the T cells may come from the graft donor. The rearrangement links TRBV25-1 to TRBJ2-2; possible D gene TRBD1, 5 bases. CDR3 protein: CASRGARGPKRTGELFF. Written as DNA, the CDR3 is TGTGCCAGCAGAGGGGCAAGGGGTCCGAAGCGCACCGGGGAGCTGTTTTTT.